This T cell receptor (beta chain) was profiled in a study of T-cell reconstitution after alpha-beta-depleted transplantation in children. Findings and limits, study-wide: Surviving recipient cells, namely T cells and thymic progenitors, were the source of high day-60 TCRbeta diversity in some patients. A year had passed since transplant, and T-cell counts and diversity by then came mostly from newly produced T cells. Expanded graft clones, several hundred of them, were reportedly the source of alpha-beta T cells about two months after transplant.

Losses at the gene ends were 0 bases for V and 1 base for J; bases not matched to a gene: 3. There are 16 residues in the CDR3. In germline, CDR1 is SGHRS, CDR2 YFSETQ. Comments on this clonotype: Its antigen is not known.

Unique molecular identifiers were incorporated when the TCRbeta library was constructed. Via MiXCR, TCRdb re-called the PCR reads, giving one row per CDR3 protein. The sample gives under 300,000 distinct CDR3 sequences, roughly 10% of which show up once; roughly a quarter is in the top ten. The starting material was peripheral blood, obtained 180 days after TCRalphabeta/CD19-depleted stem cell transplant. This chain connects TRBV5-1 to TRBJ2-2, with 7 bases that match TRBD2. The receptor comes from a male patient aged 2-9 years who had a stem cell transplant for chronic granulomatous disease, so the T cells may come from the graft donor. The CDR3 loop is CASSLAVAGNTGELFF. The CDR3 DNA reads as TGCGCCAGCAGCTTGGCGGTAGCGGGGAACACCGGGGAGCTGTTTTTT.